This TCR beta chain was identified during a study of T cells in Graves' hyperthyroidism and ophthalmopathy. Trimming took 7 bases from V and 11 from J; bases not matched to a gene: 9. This CDR3 is 14 amino acids long. CDR1 LNHDA and CDR2 SQIVND come from the germline V gene (reference sequence). RNA transcripts provided the source from which TCR beta CDR3 regions were amplified. RT-PCR in the first round (using the HTBI primer set) targeted the TCR CDR3. TCRdb called the multiplex PCR reads again in MiXCR, with one record for every CDR3 protein. The table includes about 580,000 distinct CDR3 sequences, about 43% detected once.

This receptor was identified in a young woman with Graves' hyperthyroidism. The rearrangement links TRBV19 to TRBJ2-6; the match to TRBD1 covers 9 bases. Material: peripheral blood or thyroid tissue (not recorded which). The CDR3 nucleotides read TGTGCCAGTACCTTGGGACAGGGTGCCTACGTCCTGACTTTC. Encoded protein: CASTLGQGAYVLTF.